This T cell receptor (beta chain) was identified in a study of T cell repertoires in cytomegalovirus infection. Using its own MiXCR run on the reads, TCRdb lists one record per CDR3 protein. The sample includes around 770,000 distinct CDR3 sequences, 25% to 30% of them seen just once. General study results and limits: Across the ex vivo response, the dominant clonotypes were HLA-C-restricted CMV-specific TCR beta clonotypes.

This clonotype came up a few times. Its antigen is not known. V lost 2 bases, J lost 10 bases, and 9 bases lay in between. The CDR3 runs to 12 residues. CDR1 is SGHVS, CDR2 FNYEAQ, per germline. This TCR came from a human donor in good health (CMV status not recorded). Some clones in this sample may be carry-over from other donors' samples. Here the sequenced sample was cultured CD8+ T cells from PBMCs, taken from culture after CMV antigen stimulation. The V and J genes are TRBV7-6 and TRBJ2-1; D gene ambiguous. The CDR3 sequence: CASSLTAVEQFF. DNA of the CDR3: TGTGCCAGCAGCTTAACCGCGGTCGAGCAGTTCTTC.